This TCR beta chain was sequenced during a study of control samples from healthy donors and cancer patients. The germline V gene encodes CDR1 GTSNPN and CDR2 SVGIG (reference sequence). The CDR3 is made up of 13 amino acids. Trimming took off 5 bases at V and 2 bases at J, with 12 bases between the two ends. Libraries were prepared by immunoSEQ multiplex PCR; TCRdb keeps only in-frame clonotypes and omits some of them. The sample lists some 150,000 clones, approximately 96% seen once, with around 6.1% in the top ten. The receptor was derived from a man in his forties or fifties in good health. The sequencing input was blood. The chain joins TRBV30 to TRBJ1-1; D ambiguous. The CDR3 reads CAWAHTLNTEAFF. In DNA form, the CDR3 reads TGTGCCTGGGCCCACACTCTAAACACTGAAGCTTTCTTT.